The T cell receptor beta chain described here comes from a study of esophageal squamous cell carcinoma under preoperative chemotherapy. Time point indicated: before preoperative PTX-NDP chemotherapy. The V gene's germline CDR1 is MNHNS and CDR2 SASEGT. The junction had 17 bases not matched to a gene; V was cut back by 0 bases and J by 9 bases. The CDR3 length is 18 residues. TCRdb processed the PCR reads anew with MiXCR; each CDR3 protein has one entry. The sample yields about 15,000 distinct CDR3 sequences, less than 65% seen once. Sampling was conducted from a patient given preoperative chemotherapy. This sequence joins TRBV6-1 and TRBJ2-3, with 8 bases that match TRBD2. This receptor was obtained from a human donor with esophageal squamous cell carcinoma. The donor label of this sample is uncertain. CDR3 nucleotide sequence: TGTGCCAGCAGTGAAGCGCCGGGGGGGAGCGGTGACCAAGAGACGCAGTATTTT. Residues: CASSEAPGGSGDQETQYF.